This T cell receptor (beta chain) was obtained from a study of cytomegalovirus exposure and HLA in healthy donors. Study-wide results and caveats: Later analysis demonstrated an association between a missense DCLRE1C variant and TCR beta V- and J-gene trimming. Reportedly, HLA-A and HLA-B alleles of most subjects were accurately predicted from TCR beta. Earlier findings revealed that most TCR beta V segments proved productive either about 87% or about 30% of the time.

Germline values: CDR1 MDHEN, CDR2 SYDVKM. The CDR3 consists of 14 residues. V lost 6 bases and J lost 0, with 11 bases in between. The primer mix had 60 Vbeta and 13 Jbeta primers. Generated by immunoSEQ multiplex PCR, the TCRdb table keeps only in-frame clones and is missing some. The sample has about 140,000 clones, over 65% seen once; the top ten hold around 3%. A note on this clone: Its specificity is not known.

Sequences were obtained from PBMCs. The receptor comes from a female donor in good health and CMV-seronegative. The chain carries TRBV28 and TRBJ1-2; D is uncertain. The CDR3 coding sequence is TGTGCCAGCAGCCCTGCTACAGCTAACTATGGCTACACCTTC. This gives the protein CASSPATANYGYTF.